The clone carrying this T cell receptor beta chain was seen a single time. The data were taken from a study of T cell changes during pregnancy in multiple sclerosis. The assay was immunoSEQ multiplex PCR, and TCRdb's table has in-frame clones only and misses some. The repertoire holds 52,000 or so clones, 70% to 90% seen once, with 0.45% to 0.65% in the top ten. Trimming took off 3 bases at V and 2 bases at J, with 24 bases between the two ends. The CDR3 length is 19 residues. CDR1 and CDR2 from the germline V gene are MNHEY and SMNVEV (reference sequence). V is TRBV27 and J is TRBJ2-3; D perhaps matches TRBD1 (6 bases). The sequence was collected from a female donor with multiple sclerosis, enrolled in a pregnancy study. Sequenced material: CD4+ T cells from peripheral blood mononuclear cells, taken in the first trimester of pregnancy. The CDR3 reads CASSFYIVPRDTNTDTQYF. DNA for the CDR3: TGTGCCAGCAGTTTCTATATTGTCCCTCGGGACACCAACACAGATACGCAGTATTTT.